A single sample gave rise to the 23 T cell receptor beta chains below, sequenced in a study of blood T cell repertoires in COVID-19. TCRdb keeps only in-frame clones here, not all; method: immunoSEQ multiplex PCR. In the table there are about 160,000 clones, 65% to 85% of which are singletons. The sample consisted of PBMCs or T cells enriched from blood (not recorded which). These receptors were collected from a man aged 35 to 55 who had recovered from COVID-19.

This sequence joins TRBV27 and TRBJ1-2; 10 bases align to TRBD1. The ends lost 5 bases at V and 5 bases at J; junction bases unmatched: 8. CDR3 length: 15 amino acids. Germline CDR1 reads MNHEY; CDR2 reads SMNVEV (reference sequence). The CDR3, as DNA: TGTGCCAGCAGTAGAGGGGACAGGGGAGGTTATGGCTACACCTTC. This sequence encodes CASSRGDRGGYGYTF.

The rearrangement uses TRBV24-1 and TRBJ2-3, with D maybe TRBD2 (6 bases). V lost 5 bases and J 1 base, leaving 12 bases between the germline ends. The CDR3 has 15 amino acids. In germline, CDR1 is KGHDR, CDR2 SFDVKD. The CDR3 reads CATSATGAGTDTQYF. The CDR3 region has the DNA TGTGCCACCAGTGCGACGGGAGCGGGCACAGATACGCAGTATTTT.

This chain uses TRBV5-4 with TRBJ2-1; 8 bases agree with TRBD2. V was clipped by 4 bases and J by 0 bases; unmatched bases: 6. Germline V gene data show CDR1 as SGHNT and CDR2 as YYREEE (reference sequence). The CDR3 is 16 residues long. CDR3 in amino acids: CASSAASGRSYNEQFF. The DNA for the CDR3 is TGTGCCAGCAGCGCCGCTAGCGGGCGCTCCTACAATGAGCAGTTCTTC.

The count of this clone is one. This CDR3 reads CASSLATTAGEQYF. CDR3 coding DNA: TGTGCCAGCAGCTTGGCGACTACTGCTGGGGAGCAGTACTTC. This chain joins TRBV5-4 and TRBJ2-7; perhaps TRBD2 as D (5 bases). The CDR3 spans 14 residues. Deletions cut 0 bases from V and 7 bases from J, with 14 bases between. CDR1 and CDR2 from the germline V gene are SGHNT and YYREEE (reference sequence).

V and J are TRBV4-1 and TRBJ2-5; weak D call: TRBD2 (5 bases). The CDR3 consists of 13 residues. V gave up 1 base and J gave up 7 bases, with 10 bases separating them. The germline gives CDR1 MGHRA, CDR2 YSYEKL. CDR3 coding DNA: TGCGCCAGCAGCCAAGGAGACGAGGGGACCCAGTACTTC. Protein product: CASSQGDEGTQYF.

The chain joins TRBV27 to TRBJ2-3; D gene uncertain. This CDR3 region has 15 residues. Germline V gene lookup returns CDR1 MNHEY and CDR2 SMNVEV (reference sequence). V gave up 4 bases and J gave up 0 bases, with 11 bases separating them. DNA for the CDR3: TGTGCCAGCAGTTCACAGTATCCTAGCACAGATACGCAGTATTTT. Its protein product is CASSSQYPSTDTQYF.

This rearrangement joins TRBV6-1 to TRBJ1-2; a weak D match, TRBD1 (6 bases). The V and J ends lost 2 bases and 4 bases respectively, with 17 bases between them. CDR1 and CDR2 (germline): MNHNS, SASEGT. This CDR3 has 16 residues. The CDR3 DNA reads as TGTGCCAGCAGTGAATTCGGACAGCTTATTTCCTATGGCTACACCTTC. Translating gives CASSEFGQLISYGYTF.

The chain joins TRBV12-3 or TRBV12-4 to TRBJ1-2, with D unclear. Trimming pared 4 bases from V and 4 bases from J, leaving 4 bases between. CDR3 length: 11 amino acids. CDR3 nucleotide sequence: TGTGCCAGCAGTTCTTCCTATGGCTACACCTTC. Translating gives CASSSSYGYTF.

The V call is TRBV7-9, the J call TRBJ1-1; 7 nucleotides match TRBD1. Germline trimming cut 5 bases from V and 0 bases from J; bases unmatched to any gene: 6. The germline V gene encodes CDR1 SEHNR and CDR2 FQNEAQ (reference sequence). The CDR3 covers 15 residues. CDR3 nucleotides: TGTGCCAGCAGCGTCGGGACAGCCCTGAACACTGAAGCTTTCTTT. It is translated as CASSVGTALNTEAFF. Drawing the rest from reference TRBV7-9 and TRBJ1-1, the complete variable domain is DTGVSQNPRHKITKRGQNVTFRCDPISEHNRLYWYRQTLGQGPEFLTYFQNEAQLEKSRLLSDRFSAERPKGSFSTLEIQRTEQGDSAMYLCASSVGTALNTEAFFGQGTRLTVV.

The gene calls are TRBV5-1 and TRBJ1-2, with no clear D. The V end was cut by 5 bases, the J end by 7 bases, with 12 bases between. The CDR3 sequence is 12 residues long. Germline-derived CDR1 and CDR2 are SGHRS and YFSETQ. The CDR3, as DNA: TGCGCCAGCAGGGACTCCGCAGGTGGCTACACCTTC. Translating it yields CASRDSAGGYTF.

This rearrangement joins TRBV7-2 to TRBJ2-7; D call uncertain. CDR3 size: 13 residues. Trimming removed 2 bases from V and 1 base from J, with 6 bases in between. Germline-derived CDR1 and CDR2 are SGHTA and FQGNSA. The CDR3 nucleotides read TGTGCCAGCAGCTTACGAGAATCCTACGAGCAGTACGTC. Residues: CASSLRESYEQYV.

This sequence joins TRBV6-5 and TRBJ2-5, with D unresolved. Trimming took off 4 bases at V and 1 base at J, with 10 bases between the two ends. The CDR3 sequence is 14 residues long. Germline V gives CDR1 MNHEY, CDR2 SVGAGI. CDR3 sequence: CASSWSRLQETQYF. In DNA form, the CDR3 reads TGTGCCAGCAGTTGGAGTCGCCTCCAAGAGACCCAGTACTTC.

The rearrangement joins TRBV9 to TRBJ2-3; 11 bases are a match to TRBD2. The ends lost 3 bases at V and 6 bases at J; junction bases unmatched: 12. Germline lookup yields CDR1 SGDLS and CDR2 YYNGEE. The CDR3 contains 17 residues. This CDR3 reads CASSATTSGDRGDTQYF. The CDR3 nucleotides are TGTGCCAGCAGCGCAACGACTAGCGGGGACCGTGGGGATACGCAGTATTTT.

The chain couples TRBV24-1 to TRBJ2-7; TRBD1 aligns across 10 bases. Germline V gene lookup returns CDR1 KGHDR and CDR2 SFDVKD. This CDR3 has 16 amino acids. V lost 4 bases, J lost 6 bases, and 11 bases stayed unmatched. The CDR3 DNA follows: TGTGCCACCAGTGACGAGACAGGGGGCGCTTCCCGCGAGCAGTACGTC. This encodes CATSDETGGASREQYV.

Only one count was recorded for this clone. The chain recombines TRBV2 with TRBJ1-1, with no clear D. Germline CDR1 is SNHLY and CDR2 is FYNNEI. This CDR3 has 16 residues. V dropped 2 bases and J dropped 4 bases, with 17 bases sitting between them. The CDR3 nucleotides read TGTGCCAGCAGTGAATACCCTAACCCTATATCCACTGAAGCTTTCTTT. Amino acid sequence: CASSEYPNPISTEAFF.

The chain joins TRBV12-3 or TRBV12-4 to TRBJ1-5; weak D call: TRBD1 (6 bases). The CDR3 runs 13 residues. With 4 bases removed from V and 4 bases from J, the gap between germline ends came to 8 bases. CDR3 sequence: CASSYRENQPQHF. DNA for the CDR3: TGTGCCAGCAGTTACAGGGAGAATCAGCCCCAGCATTTT.

This chain joins TRBV7-9 and TRBJ1-6; D uncertain. CDR3 length: 14 residues. In germline, CDR1 is SEHNR, CDR2 FQNEAQ (reference sequence). V lost 7 bases and J 0 bases, leaving 7 bases between the germline ends. CDR3 protein: CASTLSSYNSPLHF. The CDR3 nucleotides read TGTGCCAGCACCCTTAGCTCCTATAATTCACCCCTCCACTTT.

As to this clone: The identical CDR3 is also encoded by other nucleotide sequences in the sample. The chain combines TRBV7-9 with TRBJ2-3, with TRBD2 matching over 8 bases. The CDR3 is 14 amino acids. Germline values: CDR1 SEHNR, CDR2 FQNEAQ (reference sequence). With 5 bases clipped from V and 2 bases from J, the junction kept 3 bases outside the gene matches. CDR3 amino acids: CASSPGLVTDTQYF. DNA of the CDR3: TGTGCCAGCAGCCCGGGACTAGTCACAGATACGCAGTATTTT.

This clone was counted a single time. The rearrangement uses TRBV3-1 (or the pseudogene TRBV3-2) and TRBJ2-2; TRBD2 matches at 12 bases. The germline CDR1 and CDR2 sequences are LGHDT and YNNKEL (reference sequence). The length of the CDR3 is 16 residues. V shed 6 bases and J 1 base; nucleotides not matched to a gene: 3. This chain's CDR3 is CASSLAGGRNTGELFF. The CDR3 coding sequence is TGTGCCAGCAGTCTAGCGGGGGGGAGGAACACCGGGGAGCTGTTTTTT.

CDR3 protein: CSGGTGGGETQYF. CDR3 bases: TGCAGCGGGGGGACGGGGGGAGGAGAGACCCAGTACTTC. This chain links TRBV29-1 with TRBJ2-5; 7 nucleotides align to TRBD2. Trimming at V came to 7 bases and at J to 4 bases, leaving 9 bases not matched to a gene. The CDR3 covers 13 residues. The germline V gene encodes CDR1 SQVTM and CDR2 ANQGSEA.

The V and J genes are TRBV15 and TRBJ1-1, with D maybe TRBD1 (5 bases). CDR3 length: 16 residues. V lost 0 bases, J lost 5 bases, and 16 bases lay in between. The V gene's germline CDR1 is LNHNV and CDR2 YYDKDF (reference sequence). The CDR3 DNA sequence: TGTGCCACCAGCAGAGATTCCGTAAGGGGATATACTGAAGCTTTCTTT. Protein sequence: CATSRDSVRGYTEAFF.

The V and J genes are TRBV27 and TRBJ2-1; no firm D call. Trimming left V 3 bases short and J 0 bases short, with 18 bases between. There are 18 residues in the CDR3. Germline CDR1 and CDR2: MNHEY and SMNVEV (reference sequence). The CDR3 sequence is CASSFSVSPLSSYNEQFF. The CDR3 region has the DNA TGTGCCAGCAGTTTTTCCGTATCTCCTCTAAGCTCCTACAATGAGCAGTTCTTC.

V gene TRBV15 combines with J gene TRBJ1-5, with TRBD1 identical over 9 bases. J lost 7 bases, V lost 2 bases, and 15 bases had no gene match. Per germline, CDR1 LNHNV and CDR2 YYDKDF (reference sequence). The CDR3 has 18 amino acids. This chain's CDR3 is CATSRWQTGTGMDQPQHF. The CDR3 nucleotides are TGTGCCACCAGCAGATGGCAAACCGGGACAGGGATGGACCAGCCCCAGCATTTT.